These 17 T cell receptor beta chains came from one sample sequenced in a study of T cell changes during pregnancy in multiple sclerosis. Sequencing was performed with immunoSEQ multiplex PCR; in TCRdb, only in-frame clones are kept and a portion is missing. The table has 70,000 or so clones, 80% to 95% seen once. Sequenced material: CD4+ T cells from peripheral blood mononuclear cells, taken before pregnancy. The receptor source for this set is a female donor with multiple sclerosis, enrolled in a pregnancy study.

The chain combines TRBV5-1 with TRBJ1-2; possibly TRBD1 for D (5 bases). CDR1 SGHRS and CDR2 YFSETQ come from the germline V gene. Trimming left V 0 bases short and J 5 bases short, with 14 bases between. The CDR3 covers 15 residues. CDR3 DNA sequence: TGCGCCAGCAGCTTGGACGGTCGGGGGGATTATGGCTACACCTTC. This encodes CASSLDGRGDYGYTF.

The gene calls are TRBV19 and TRBJ2-5; the D is unclear. The CDR3 covers 16 residues. Germline V gives CDR1 LNHDA, CDR2 SQIVND (reference sequence). V lost 3 bases and J 4 bases, leaving 18 bases between the germline ends. CDR3 residues: CASSINDFLQGETQYF. The CDR3 DNA follows: TGTGCCAGTAGTATTAACGACTTCCTCCAAGGAGAGACCCAGTACTTC.

CDR3 coding DNA: TGTGCCACTAGAGGGAGGGACGGAAACACCATATATTTT. It encodes CATRGRDGNTIYF. V and J are TRBV15 and TRBJ1-3; the D gene is possibly TRBD1 (5 bases). CDR3 length: 13 amino acids. V lost 9 bases to trimming and J lost 4 bases, with 13 bases between them. Germline CDR1 LNHNV, CDR2 YYDKDF (reference sequence).

This clone was found once. The CDR3 region has the DNA TGTGCCAGTAGTATGTTTAGCGGGAATCTCTACAATGAGCAGTTCTTC. It yields the protein CASSMFSGNLYNEQFF. The chain joins TRBV19 to TRBJ2-1; 8 nucleotides align to TRBD2. V dropped 3 bases and J dropped 3; count of bases not matched to a gene: 7. The germline gives CDR1 LNHDA, CDR2 SQIVND (reference sequence). There are 16 residues in the CDR3.

This sequence joins TRBV10-3 and TRBJ2-3, with D perhaps TRBD1 (5 bases). The CDR3 is made up of 16 amino acids. The ends were cut back, 2 bases at V and 5 bases at J, with 17 bases in the middle. From germline, CDR1 is ENHRY and CDR2 SYGVKD. Here the CDR3 reads CAISEVWQGNGDTQYF. The CDR3 region has the DNA TGTGCCATCAGTGAGGTTTGGCAGGGCAATGGAGATACGCAGTATTTT.

This clone was seen just once. The gene calls are TRBV27 and TRBJ2-7; TRBD1 is a possible D gene (5 bases). V lost 4 bases, J lost 7 bases, and 17 bases lay in between. The length of the CDR3 is 14 residues. The germline V gene encodes CDR1 MNHEY and CDR2 SMNVEV (reference sequence). Written as DNA, the CDR3 is TGTGCCAGCAGTTCCATCAGGGCCCCACGGGAGCAGTACTTC. This gives the protein CASSSIRAPREQYF.

V is TRBV6-6 and J is TRBJ2-3; weak D call: TRBD1 (6 bases). The ends were cut back, 2 bases at V and 5 bases at J, with 14 bases in the middle. The CDR3 spans 15 residues. Germline V gene sequence: CDR1 MNHNY, CDR2 SVGAGI (reference sequence). The CDR3 sequence is CASSYGTRGGDTQYF. The CDR3 nucleotides are TGTGCCAGCAGTTACGGGACAAGGGGTGGAGATACGCAGTATTTT.

J is TRBJ2-7 and V is TRBV7-3; TRBD2 agrees at 7 bases. Trimming removed 2 bases from V and 4 bases from J; junction bases left unmatched: 8. Germline V CDR1 and CDR2: SGHTA, FQGTGA. This CDR3 comprises 15 residues. The CDR3 here is CASSLQGGSSYEQYF. The CDR3, as DNA: TGTGCCAGCAGCTTACAAGGCGGGAGTTCTTACGAGCAGTACTTC.

V usage is TRBV6-5 and J usage is TRBJ2-5; 9 bases fit TRBD1. The CDR3 contains 13 residues. V was clipped by 6 bases and J by 5 bases; unmatched bases: 4. From germline, CDR1 is MNHEY and CDR2 SVGAGI. The CDR3 region has the DNA TGTGCCAGCAGAAAACAGGGGGCTGAGACCCAGTACTTC. Translation: CASRKQGAETQYF.

This chain uses TRBV4-1 with TRBJ2-7, with 9 bases that match TRBD1. V shed 1 base and J 6 bases; nucleotides not matched to a gene: 7. The CDR3 has 15 residues. Germline CDR1 is MGHRA and CDR2 is YSYEKL. As DNA, the CDR3 is TGCGCCAGCAGCCAAGGGAGACAGGGGGGAAGCGAGCAGTACTTC. It yields the protein CASSQGRQGGSEQYF.

About this clone itself: This specimen includes other DNA sequences encoding the same CDR3. The V gene is TRBV19, the J gene TRBJ2-5; perhaps TRBD2 as D (6 bases). V lost 1 base and J lost 0, with 9 bases in between. This CDR3 is 15 amino acids long. Germline V gene sequence: CDR1 LNHDA, CDR2 SQIVND (reference sequence). This CDR3 reads CASSIGRGDQETQYF. The CDR3 DNA reads TGTGCCAGTAGTATAGGGAGGGGAGACCAAGAGACCCAGTACTTC.

The V gene is TRBV15, the J gene TRBJ2-4; TRBD1 agrees at 8 bases. The V gene's germline CDR1 is LNHNV and CDR2 YYDKDF (reference sequence). V lost 8 bases, J lost 1 base, and 10 bases stayed unmatched. CDR3 length: 16 residues. CDR3 sequence reads: CATAQTRTGAKNIQYF. CDR3 in DNA: TGTGCCACCGCCCAAACGCGGACAGGGGCCAAAAACATTCAGTACTTC.

The rearrangement joins TRBV5-1 to TRBJ1-1; 9 nucleotides match TRBD1. Trimming at V came to 5 bases and at J to 1 base, leaving 12 bases not matched to a gene. The CDR3 runs 17 residues. Per germline, CDR1 SGHRS and CDR2 YFSETQ. CDR3 residues: CASRTTRDRETNTEAFF. The CDR3 DNA sequence: TGCGCCAGCAGGACCACCCGGGACAGGGAAACGAACACTGAAGCTTTCTTT. The variable domain in full, with the rest retrieved from reference TRBV5-1 and TRBJ1-1, is KAGVTQTPRYLIKTRGQQVTLSCSPISGHRSVSWYQQTPGQGLQFLFEYFSETQRNKGNFPGRFSGRQFSNSRSEMNVSTLELGDSALYLCASRTTRDRETNTEAFFGQGTRLTVV.

This clone was detected only a few times. The chain joins TRBV18 to TRBJ1-6; D not certain. CDR1 and CDR2 (germline): KGHSH, LQKENI. V was cut by 5 bases and J by 8 bases, with 16 bases left in between. The CDR3 is 15 residues long. The CDR3 here is CASSNQRQKDSPLHF. CDR3 in DNA: TGTGCCAGCTCAAACCAGAGGCAGAAAGATTCACCCCTCCACTTT.

The CDR3 region is CAGDSNNSPLHF. In nucleotides, the CDR3 is TGTGCCGGGGACAGTAATAATTCACCCCTCCACTTT. The chain combines TRBV30 with TRBJ1-6, with 7 bases fitting TRBD1. CDR1 and CDR2 (germline): GTSNPN, SVGIG (reference sequence). The trim removed 8 bases at V and 5 bases at J, leaving 3 bases unmatched. The CDR3 is 12 amino acids.

V is TRBV19 and J is TRBJ1-1, with unresolved D. The CDR3 extends over 13 amino acids. V was trimmed by 2 bases and J by 2 bases, leaving 6 bases between them. Germline V gene lookup returns CDR1 LNHDA and CDR2 SQIVND (reference sequence). The CDR3 loop reads CASSIPGNTEAFF. The CDR3, as DNA: TGTGCCAGTAGTATACCCGGTAACACTGAAGCTTTCTTT.

This clone has only one observation. The V and J genes are TRBV19 and TRBJ2-5; 9 bases are a match to TRBD1. The ends lost 3 bases at V and 2 bases at J; junction bases unmatched: 7. Per germline, CDR1 LNHDA and CDR2 SQIVND (reference sequence). The CDR3 has 16 residues. The CDR3 spells CASSISTGGHQETQYF. The CDR3 coding sequence is TGTGCCAGTAGTATTAGTACAGGGGGCCATCAAGAGACCCAGTACTTC.